The rows below give T cell receptor beta chains drawn from one sample of a study of regulatory T cells in long-lasting Graves disease. MiXCR, run by TCRdb on the multiplex PCR reads, gives a single entry per CDR3 protein. The sample includes roughly 510,000 distinct CDR3 sequences, roughly 16% of them seen just once. This same sample was also taken into another study, of T cells in Graves' hyperthyroidism and ophthalmopathy.

Sample: peripheral blood mononuclear cells (PBMCs), taken at new diagnosis, from a patient treated with antithyroid drugs. Every receptor here comes from a man in his late teens or twenties with Graves disease. Each CDR3 is given with its conserved first and last residue. A D gene is named only where the DNA matches it firmly. The size of a clone is reported for some rows only, either as once, few or many, or as a class for expanded clones.

v_call	clone_size	d_call	j_call	cdr3_aa	cdr3_nt
TRBV6-2/TRBV6-3	few	.	TRBJ2-5	CASSYSVRGGQETQYF	TGTGCCAGCAGTTACTCTGTCCGGGGAGGCCAAGAGACCCAGTACTTC
TRBV6-1	many	.	TRBJ1-5	CARALEGWGNQPQHF	TGTGCCAGGGCCTTGGAGGGATGGGGCAATCAGCCCCAGCATTTT
TRBV12-3/TRBV12-4	many	.	TRBJ1-1	CASSRRLRFEAFF	TGTGCCAGCAGCCGCCGGTTGCGGTTTGAAGCTTTCTTT
TRBV11-2	many	.	TRBJ2-7	CASSLGTELYEQYF	TGTGCCAGCAGCTTAGGGACGGAACTCTACGAGCAGTACTTC
TRBV30	.	.	TRBJ2-3	CAWSGQGSRSDTQYF	TGTGCCTGGAGCGGTCAGGGGTCCCGTTCAGATACGCAGTATTTT
TRBV20-1	many	.	TRBJ2-1	CSATDTSYNEQFF	TGCAGTGCCACGGACACCTCCTACAATGAGCAGTTCTTC
TRBV13	few	.	TRBJ1-1	CASSPRLGMNTEAFF	TGTGCCAGCAGCCCCCGTTTAGGGATGAACACTGAAGCTTTCTTT
TRBV27	few	TRBD2	TRBJ2-7	CASTTFSGRGSYEQYF	TGTGCCAGCACCACCTTTAGCGGGAGAGGGTCCTACGAGCAGTACTTC
TRBV20-1	many	TRBD2	TRBJ2-1	CSAISPGLADNEQFF	TGCAGTGCCATATCGCCGGGACTAGCGGACAATGAGCAGTTCTTC
TRBV12-3/TRBV12-4	many	.	TRBJ1-1	CASSSHPGANTEAFF	TGTGCCAGCAGTTCCCACCCAGGGGCCAACACTGAAGCTTTCTTT
TRBV27	.	.	TRBJ2-1	CASTRGWGTYNEQFF	TGTGCCAGCACCCGGGGTTGGGGAACCTACAATGAGCAGTTCTTC